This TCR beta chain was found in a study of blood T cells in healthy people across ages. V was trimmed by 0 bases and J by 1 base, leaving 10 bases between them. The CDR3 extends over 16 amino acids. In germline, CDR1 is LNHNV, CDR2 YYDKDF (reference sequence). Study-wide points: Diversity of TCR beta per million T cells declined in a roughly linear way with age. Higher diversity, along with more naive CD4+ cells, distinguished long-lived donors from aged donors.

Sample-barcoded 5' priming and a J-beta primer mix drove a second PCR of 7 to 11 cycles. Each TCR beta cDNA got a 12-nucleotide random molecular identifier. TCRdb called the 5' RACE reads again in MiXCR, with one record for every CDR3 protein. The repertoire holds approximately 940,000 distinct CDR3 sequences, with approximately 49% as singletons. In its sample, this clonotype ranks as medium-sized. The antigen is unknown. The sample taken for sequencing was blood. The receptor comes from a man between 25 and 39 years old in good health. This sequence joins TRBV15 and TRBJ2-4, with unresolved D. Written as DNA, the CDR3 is TGTGCCACCAGCAGAGATGGTTTAGTGGCCAAAAACATTCAGTACTTC. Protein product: CATSRDGLVAKNIQYF.